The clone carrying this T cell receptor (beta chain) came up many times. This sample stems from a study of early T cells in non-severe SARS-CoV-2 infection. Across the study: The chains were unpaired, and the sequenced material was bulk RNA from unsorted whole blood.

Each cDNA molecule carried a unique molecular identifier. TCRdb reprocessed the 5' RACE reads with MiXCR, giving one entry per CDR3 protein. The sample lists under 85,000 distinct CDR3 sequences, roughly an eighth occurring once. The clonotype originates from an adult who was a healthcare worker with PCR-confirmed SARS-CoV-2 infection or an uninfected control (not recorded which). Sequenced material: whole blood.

DNA for the CDR3: TGCAGCGTTGAAGAGGGCGCCAGATTCACAGATACGCAGTATTTT. Encoded protein: CSVEEGARFTDTQYF. The gene calls are TRBV29-1 and TRBJ2-3; D is ambiguous. The V gene lost 0 bases and the J gene lost 2 bases, with 12 bases spanning the gap. Looked up from germline, CDR1 is SQVTM and CDR2 is ANQGSEA. CDR3 length: 15 amino acids.